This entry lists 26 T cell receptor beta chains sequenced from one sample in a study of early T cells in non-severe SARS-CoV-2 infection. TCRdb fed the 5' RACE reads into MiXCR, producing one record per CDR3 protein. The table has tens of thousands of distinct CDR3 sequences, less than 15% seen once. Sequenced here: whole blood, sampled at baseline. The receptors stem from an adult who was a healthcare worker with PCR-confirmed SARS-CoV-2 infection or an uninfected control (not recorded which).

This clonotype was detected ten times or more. CDR3 nucleotides: TGTGCCAGCAGCCCGGCAGAGTTTAGCACAGATACGCAGTATTTT. This encodes CASSPAEFSTDTQYF. V and J are TRBV27 and TRBJ2-3; D remains ambiguous. V was shortened by 6 bases and J by 0 bases, with 13 bases between the two germline ends. This CDR3 region has 15 residues. Germline CDR1 and CDR2: MNHEY and SMNVEV (reference sequence).

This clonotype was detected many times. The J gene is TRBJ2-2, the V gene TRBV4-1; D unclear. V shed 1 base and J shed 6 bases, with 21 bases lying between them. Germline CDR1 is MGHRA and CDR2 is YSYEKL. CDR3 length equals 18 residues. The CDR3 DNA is TGCGCCAGCAGCCAAGCCCGAGGCCAGACGCTGTCGGCCGGGGAGCTGTTTTTT. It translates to CASSQARGQTLSAGELFF.

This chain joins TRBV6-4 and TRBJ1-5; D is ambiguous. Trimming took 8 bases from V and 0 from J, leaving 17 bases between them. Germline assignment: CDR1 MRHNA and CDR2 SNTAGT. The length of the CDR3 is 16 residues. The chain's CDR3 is CASGKRTDYSNQPQHF. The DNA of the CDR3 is TGTGCCAGCGGGAAACGGACGGATTATAGCAATCAGCCCCAGCATTTT.

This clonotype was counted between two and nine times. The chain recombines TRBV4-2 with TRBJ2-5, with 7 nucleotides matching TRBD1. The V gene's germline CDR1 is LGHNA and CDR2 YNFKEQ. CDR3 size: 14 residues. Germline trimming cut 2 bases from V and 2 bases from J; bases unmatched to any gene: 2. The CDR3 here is CASSQPGQQETQYF. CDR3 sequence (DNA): TGTGCCAGCAGCCAACCGGGACAGCAAGAGACCCAGTACTTC.

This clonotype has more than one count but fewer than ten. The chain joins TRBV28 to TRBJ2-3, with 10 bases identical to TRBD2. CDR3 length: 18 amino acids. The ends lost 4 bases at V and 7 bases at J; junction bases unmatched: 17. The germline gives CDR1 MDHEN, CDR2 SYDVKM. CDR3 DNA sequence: TGTGCCAGCAGTTCGTTTAGCGGGGGGATGGGGGTTTGGAATACGCAGTATTTT. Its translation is CASSSFSGGMGVWNTQYF.

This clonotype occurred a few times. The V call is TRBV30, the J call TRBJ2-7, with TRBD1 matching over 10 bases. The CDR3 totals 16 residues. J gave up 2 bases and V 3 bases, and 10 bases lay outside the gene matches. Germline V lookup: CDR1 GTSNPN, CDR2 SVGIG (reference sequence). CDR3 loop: CAWRWKPGQGTYEQYF. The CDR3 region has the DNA TGTGCCTGGAGGTGGAAACCGGGACAGGGGACCTACGAGCAGTACTTC.

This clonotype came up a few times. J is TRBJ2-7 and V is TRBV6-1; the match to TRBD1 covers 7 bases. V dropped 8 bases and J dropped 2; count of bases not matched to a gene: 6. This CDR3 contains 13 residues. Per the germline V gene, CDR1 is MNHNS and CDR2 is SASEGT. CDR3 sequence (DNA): TGTGCCAGCCTTCCGGGACAGCCCTACGAGCAGTACTTC. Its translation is CASLPGQPYEQYF.

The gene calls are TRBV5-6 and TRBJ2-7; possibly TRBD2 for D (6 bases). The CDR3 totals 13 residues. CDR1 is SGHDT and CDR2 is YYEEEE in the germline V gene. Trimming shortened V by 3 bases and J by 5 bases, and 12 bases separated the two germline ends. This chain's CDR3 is CASSSGGGDEQYF. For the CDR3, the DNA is TGTGCCAGCAGCTCCGGGGGTGGTGACGAGCAGTACTTC.

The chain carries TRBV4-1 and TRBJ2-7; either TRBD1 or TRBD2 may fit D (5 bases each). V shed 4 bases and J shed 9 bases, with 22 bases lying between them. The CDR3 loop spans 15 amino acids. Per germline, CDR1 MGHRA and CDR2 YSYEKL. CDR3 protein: CASSPRDAFQVGQYF. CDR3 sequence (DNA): TGCGCCAGCAGCCCACGGGACGCCTTTCAAGTAGGGCAGTACTTC.

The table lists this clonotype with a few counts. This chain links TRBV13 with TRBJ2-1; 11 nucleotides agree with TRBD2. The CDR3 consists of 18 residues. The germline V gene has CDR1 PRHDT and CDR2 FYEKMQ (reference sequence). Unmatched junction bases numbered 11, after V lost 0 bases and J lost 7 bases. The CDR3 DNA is TGTGCCAGCAGCTTAGGCCTCCAACTAGCGGGAGATAATAATGAGCAGTTCTTC. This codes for CASSLGLQLAGDNNEQFF.

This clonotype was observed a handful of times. CDR3 nucleotides: TGCGCCAGCAGCTCCCGACAATACCAAGAGACCCAGTACTTC. This encodes CASSSRQYQETQYF. V is TRBV5-1 and J is TRBJ2-5; no clear D gene. V lost 3 bases and J 0 bases, leaving 9 bases between the germline ends. Germline CDR1 and CDR2: SGHRS and YFSETQ. The CDR3 has 14 amino acids.

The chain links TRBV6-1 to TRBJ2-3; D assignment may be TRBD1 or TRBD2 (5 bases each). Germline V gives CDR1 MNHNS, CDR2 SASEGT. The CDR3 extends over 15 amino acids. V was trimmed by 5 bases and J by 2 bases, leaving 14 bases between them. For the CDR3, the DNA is TGTGCCAGCAGTCCAGAGGGGTGGACCACAGATACGCAGTATTTT. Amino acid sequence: CASSPEGWTTDTQYF.

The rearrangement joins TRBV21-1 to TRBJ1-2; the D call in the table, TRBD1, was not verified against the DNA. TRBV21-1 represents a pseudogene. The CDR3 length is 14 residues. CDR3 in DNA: TGTGCCAGCAGCAAAGATGACAGGGGCTTCGGCTACACCTTC. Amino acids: CASSKDDRGFGYTF.

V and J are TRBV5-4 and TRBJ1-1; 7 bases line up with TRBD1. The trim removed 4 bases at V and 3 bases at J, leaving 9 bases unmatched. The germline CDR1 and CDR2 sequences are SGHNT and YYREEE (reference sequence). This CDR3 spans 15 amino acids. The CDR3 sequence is CASSLSARGDTEAFF. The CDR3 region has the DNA TGTGCCAGCAGCCTATCCGCCAGGGGGGACACTGAAGCTTTCTTT.

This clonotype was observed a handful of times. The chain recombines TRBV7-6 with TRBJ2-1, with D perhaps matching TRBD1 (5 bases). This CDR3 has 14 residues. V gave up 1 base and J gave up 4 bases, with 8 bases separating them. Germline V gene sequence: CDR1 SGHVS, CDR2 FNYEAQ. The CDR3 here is CASSLEGEYNEQFF. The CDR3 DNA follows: TGTGCCAGCAGCTTAGAAGGGGAATACAATGAGCAGTTCTTC.

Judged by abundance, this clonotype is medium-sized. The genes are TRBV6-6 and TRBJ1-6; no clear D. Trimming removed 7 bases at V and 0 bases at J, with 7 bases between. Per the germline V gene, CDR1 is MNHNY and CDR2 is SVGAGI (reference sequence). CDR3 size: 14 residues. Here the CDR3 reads CASTALSYNSPLHF. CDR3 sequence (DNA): TGTGCCAGCACCGCTCTCTCCTATAATTCACCCCTCCACTTT.

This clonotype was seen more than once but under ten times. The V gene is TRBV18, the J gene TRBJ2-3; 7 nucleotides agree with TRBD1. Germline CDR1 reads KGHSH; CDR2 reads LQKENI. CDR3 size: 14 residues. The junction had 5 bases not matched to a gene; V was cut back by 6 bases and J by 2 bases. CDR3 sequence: CASSLGQATDTQYF. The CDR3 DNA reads TGTGCCAGCTCGCTAGGACAGGCCACAGATACGCAGTATTTT.

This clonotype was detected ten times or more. CDR3 coding DNA: TGTGCCAGCAGCCAAGATGTGGGGGGCAATGGCTACACCTTC. Its protein product is CASSQDVGGNGYTF. This chain uses TRBV14 with TRBJ1-2; weak D call: TRBD1 (6 bases). Trimming pared 0 bases from V and 6 bases from J, leaving 11 bases between. The V gene's germline CDR1 is SGHDN and CDR2 FVKESK. The CDR3 is 14 amino acids. Looking up the rest from reference TRBV14 and TRBJ1-2 gives the full variable domain: EAGVTQFPSHSVIEKGQTVTLRCDPISGHDNLYWYRRVMGKEIKFLLHFVKESKQDESGMPNNRFLAERTGGTYSTLKVQPAELEDSGVYFCASSQDVGGNGYTFGSGTRLTVV.

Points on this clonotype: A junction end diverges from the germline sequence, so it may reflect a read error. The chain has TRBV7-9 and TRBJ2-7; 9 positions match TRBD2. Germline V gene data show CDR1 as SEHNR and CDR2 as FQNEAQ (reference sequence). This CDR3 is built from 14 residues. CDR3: CASSFSGRNDEQYF. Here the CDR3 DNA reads TGCGCCAGCAGCTTTAGCGGGAGAAACGACGAGCAGTACTTC. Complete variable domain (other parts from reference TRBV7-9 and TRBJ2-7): DTGVSQNPRHKITKRGQNVTFRCDPISEHNRLYWYRQTLGQGPEFLTYFQNEAQLEKSRLLSDRFSAERPKGSFSTLEIQRTEQGDSAMYLCASSFSGRNDEQYFGPGTRLTVT.

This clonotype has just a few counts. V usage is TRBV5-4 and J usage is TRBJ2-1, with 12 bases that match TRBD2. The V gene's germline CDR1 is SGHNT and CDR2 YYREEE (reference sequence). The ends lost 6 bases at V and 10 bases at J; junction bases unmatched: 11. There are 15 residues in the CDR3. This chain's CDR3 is CASTPPSGRVGEQFF. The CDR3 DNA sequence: TGTGCCAGCACCCCTCCTAGCGGGAGGGTAGGCGAGCAGTTCTTC.

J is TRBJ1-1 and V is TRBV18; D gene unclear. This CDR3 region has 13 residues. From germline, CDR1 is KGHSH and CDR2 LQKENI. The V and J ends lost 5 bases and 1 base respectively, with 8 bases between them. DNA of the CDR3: TGTGCCAGCTCATCGACAAAGAACACTGAAGCTTTCTTT. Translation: CASSSTKNTEAFF.

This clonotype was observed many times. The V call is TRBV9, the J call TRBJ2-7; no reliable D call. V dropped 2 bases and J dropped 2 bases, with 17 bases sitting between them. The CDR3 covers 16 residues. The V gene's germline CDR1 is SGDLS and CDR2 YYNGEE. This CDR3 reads CASSVLIRDKTYEQYF. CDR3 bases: TGTGCCAGCAGCGTCCTTATACGCGACAAAACCTACGAGCAGTACTTC.

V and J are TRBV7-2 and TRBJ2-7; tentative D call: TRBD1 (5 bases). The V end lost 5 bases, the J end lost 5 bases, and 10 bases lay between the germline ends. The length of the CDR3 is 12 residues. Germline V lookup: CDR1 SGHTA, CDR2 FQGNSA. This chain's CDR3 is CASSVQGHEQYF. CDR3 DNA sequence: TGTGCCAGCAGCGTCCAGGGCCACGAGCAGTACTTC.

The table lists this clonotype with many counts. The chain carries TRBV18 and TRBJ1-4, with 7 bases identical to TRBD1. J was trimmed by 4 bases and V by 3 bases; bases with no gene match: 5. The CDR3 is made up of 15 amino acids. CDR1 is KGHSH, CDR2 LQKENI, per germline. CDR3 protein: CASSPSTGRNEKLFF. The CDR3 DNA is TGTGCCAGCTCACCGTCGACAGGGCGTAATGAAAAACTGTTTTTT.

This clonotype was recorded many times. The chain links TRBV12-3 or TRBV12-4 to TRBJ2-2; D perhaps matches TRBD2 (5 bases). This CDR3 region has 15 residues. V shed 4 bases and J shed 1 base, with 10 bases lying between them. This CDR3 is CASSWSSGNTGELFF. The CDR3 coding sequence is TGTGCCAGCAGTTGGTCGAGCGGGAACACCGGGGAGCTGTTTTTT.

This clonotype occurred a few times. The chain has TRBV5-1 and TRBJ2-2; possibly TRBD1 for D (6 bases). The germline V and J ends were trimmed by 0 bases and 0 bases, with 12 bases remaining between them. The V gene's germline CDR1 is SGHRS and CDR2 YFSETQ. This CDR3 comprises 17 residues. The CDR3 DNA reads TGCGCCAGCAGCTTGGACGGGACACCTTCGAACACCGGGGAGCTGTTTTTT. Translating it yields CASSLDGTPSNTGELFF.